Each of the 13 T cell receptor beta chains below was sequenced from the same sample in a study of blood T cells in healthy people across ages. Sample-barcoded 5' priming and a J-beta primer mix drove a second PCR of about 6 to 12 cycles. From the 5' RACE reads, TCRdb called clonotypes with MiXCR, one entry per CDR3 protein. This repertoire shows some 1.6 million distinct CDR3 sequences, about 35% found once; its top ten account for around 10%. What was sequenced was blood. The receptors come from a woman in her 30s in good health.

The DNA for the CDR3 is TGCAGCGTTGGTGCGGGGGACACTGAAGCTTTCTTT. Its protein is CSVGAGDTEAFF. The J gene is TRBJ1-1, the V gene TRBV29-1, with TRBD1 as a possible D gene (5 bases). The germline V and J ends were trimmed by 4 bases and 3 bases, with 9 bases remaining between them. The CDR3 sequence is 12 residues long. Per germline, CDR1 SQVTM and CDR2 ANQGSEA.

This chain joins TRBV7-2 and TRBJ2-1, with no clear D. CDR3 size: 15 residues. The germline V gene has CDR1 SGHTA and CDR2 FQGNSA. The V end was cut by 5 bases, the J end by 5 bases, with 16 bases between. CDR3 in DNA: TGTGCCAGCAGCCAAAGCAGACAAACCCACAATGAGCAGTTCTTC. Amino acids: CASSQSRQTHNEQFF.

The rearrangement links TRBV25-1 to TRBJ1-6, with D possibly matching TRBD1 (5 bases). The CDR3 is 14 residues long. Germline CDR1 MGHDK, CDR2 SYGVNS. The germline V and J ends were trimmed by 2 bases and 11 bases, with 13 bases remaining between them. The CDR3 protein is CASSETGYSAPLHF. The CDR3 nucleotides are TGTGCCAGCAGTGAAACAGGTTACAGCGCACCCCTCCACTTT.

The rearrangement joins TRBV7-3 to TRBJ2-2; D is perhaps TRBD2 (6 bases). Trimming removed 5 bases from V and 3 bases from J, with 13 bases in between. CDR3 length: 15 amino acids. CDR1 and CDR2 (germline): SGHTA, FQGTGA. CDR3 nucleotide sequence: TGTGCCAGCAGCAAAAGGACGGGGGACACCGGGGAGCTGTTTTTT. Its translation is CASSKRTGDTGELFF.

A few counts support this clonotype. The chain is built from TRBV11-2 and TRBJ2-3, with 15 bases that match TRBD2. In germline, CDR1 is SGHAT, CDR2 FQNNGV. The junction had 8 bases not matched to a gene; V was cut back by 5 bases and J by 5 bases. The CDR3 has 17 residues. DNA of the CDR3: TGTGCCAGCAGCGACTGGACTAGCGGGAGGGTGCAAGATACGCAGTATTTT. This gives the protein CASSDWTSGRVQDTQYF.

The chain uses TRBV4-1 and TRBJ1-4; D perhaps matches TRBD1 (5 bases). Germline assignment: CDR1 MGHRA and CDR2 YSYEKL. V gave up 2 bases and J gave up 0 bases, with 16 bases separating them. The CDR3 is 18 residues long. The CDR3 protein is CASSQILVTGATNEKLFF. CDR3 sequence (DNA): TGCGCCAGCAGCCAAATACTGGTGACGGGGGCAACTAATGAAAAACTGTTTTTT.

This clonotype was counted only a few times. The CDR3 DNA reads TGTGCCATCAGTGTGTACAGGGGGGATCCTGGGACCCAGTACTTC. Translation: CAISVYRGDPGTQYF. The chain carries TRBV10-3 and TRBJ2-5; 8 nucleotides line up with TRBD1. V trimming: 4 bases; J trimming: 7 bases; junction bases outside the gene matches: 11. The CDR3 sequence is 15 residues long. Germline-derived CDR1 and CDR2 are ENHRY and SYGVKD.

The chain couples TRBV3-1 to TRBJ2-7, with 11 nucleotides matching TRBD1. The tail of the sequence fits TRBJ2-5 better, so the J call may be wrong. Looked up from germline, CDR1 is LGHDT and CDR2 is YNNKEL (reference sequence). There are 15 residues in the CDR3. CDR3 residues: CASSHRDRGWETQYF. CDR3 nucleotide sequence: TGTGCCAGCAGCCATCGGGACAGGGGGTGGGAGACCCAGTACTTC.

This clonotype has ten or more counts. This chain connects TRBV10-3 to TRBJ2-1; D gene uncertain. Germline V gives CDR1 ENHRY, CDR2 SYGVKD. V lost 3 bases and J lost 3, with 0 bases in between. The CDR3 loop spans 11 amino acids. The DNA of the CDR3 is TGTGCCATCAGTGACTACAATGAGCAGTTCTTC. Protein: CAISDYNEQFF.

In the case of this clonotype: A read error may account for a junction end that differs from germline. The gene calls are TRBV9 and TRBJ2-7; 9 bases are a match to TRBD1. The CDR3 covers 14 residues. The germline gives CDR1 SGDLS, CDR2 YYNGEE. CDR3 sequence reads: CASSATGGSYGQYF. The DNA for the CDR3 is TGTGCCAGCAGCGCCACAGGGGGCTCTTACGGGCAGTACTTC.

J is TRBJ1-2 and V is TRBV5-1, with a tentative D call TRBD1 (6 bases). The V and J ends lost 4 bases and 3 bases respectively, with 13 bases between them. The germline CDR1 and CDR2 sequences are SGHRS and YFSETQ. The CDR3 contains 14 residues. The CDR3 DNA reads as TGCGCCAGCAGCACCGCCTCAGGGGACTATGGCTACACCTTC. Translation: CASSTASGDYGYTF.

This clonotype has just a few counts. The chain links TRBV3-1 to TRBJ2-1; D gene uncertain. The CDR3 spans 14 residues. Per germline, CDR1 LGHDT and CDR2 YNNKEL (reference sequence). V lost 1 base to trimming and J lost 4 bases, with 8 bases between them. For the CDR3, the DNA is TGTGCCAGCAGCCAAGCTCCGGTATACAATGAGCAGTTCTTC. Encoded protein: CASSQAPVYNEQFF.

The sample holds a few counts of this clonotype. This sequence joins TRBV9 and TRBJ1-2; no clear D gene. The germline CDR1 and CDR2 sequences are SGDLS and YYNGEE. V was clipped by 3 bases and J by 2 bases, with 17 bases between them. This CDR3 region has 16 residues. CDR3 amino acids: CASSALMKGANYGYTF. The CDR3 nucleotides are TGTGCCAGCAGCGCCCTCATGAAGGGAGCGAACTATGGCTACACCTTC.